Listed below are T cell receptor beta chains from one sample, sequenced in a study of shared clonotypes between healthy human individuals. The table came from immunoSEQ multiplex PCR; TCRdb's copy has only in-frame clones and leaves some out. The profile shows about 1,800,000 clones, about 95% of them singletons. Sequenced material: naive CD8+ T cells sorted from blood. The receptors were sampled from a man between 18 and 35 years old in good health. The CDR3 runs from the conserved cysteine through the conserved F or W. Fields, in order: J gene, CDR3 length, D gene, V gene, clone size, CDR3 DNA, CDR3 protein. D genes are given only for firm matches. Clone size, where shown, is once, few, many, or a class for clones that have expanded.

TRBJ1-2,14,.,TRBV7-6,.,TGTGCCAGCAGCTTAGAGGCAGAGACCTATGGCTACACCTTC,CASSLEAETYGYTF
TRBJ1-2,18,.,TRBV10-2,.,TGCGCCAGCAGTGAGCAAGGCCTGTCTACCCTGGTGGGCTATGGCTACACCTTC,CASSEQGLSTLVGYGYTF
TRBJ2-3,15,.,TRBV2,once,TGTGCCAGCAGTGTCGCGGCGCGGGGCACAGATACGCAGTATTTT,CASSVAARGTDTQYF
TRBJ2-7,17,TRBD2,TRBV27,.,TGTGCCAGCAGTTTAACCCCGAGCGACGGGGGGAACTACGAGCAGTACTTC,CASSLTPSDGGNYEQYF
TRBJ2-7,16,.,TRBV30,.,TGTGCCTGGAGTGTACAGGGTGGAACGAGCTCCTACGAGCAGTACTTC,CAWSVQGGTSSYEQYF
TRBJ1-6,15,.,TRBV5-1,.,TGCGCCAGCAGCCCTGCGGGAGGGAGCAATTCACCCCTCCACTTT,CASSPAGGSNSPLHF
TRBJ1-1,14,.,TRBV6-5,.,TGTGCCAGCAGCCCTCCGGCGATGAACACTGAAGCTTTCTTT,CASSPPAMNTEAFF
TRBJ2-2,17,TRBD2,TRBV7-6,.,TGTGCCAGCAGCCCCTGGACTAGCGGGAGTATGGCCGGGGAGCTGTTTTTT,CASSPWTSGSMAGELFF
TRBJ1-2,16,TRBD1,TRBV6-5,.,TGTGCCAGCAGTTCCGGGACAGAGGAGACTAACTATGGCTACACCTTC,CASSSGTEETNYGYTF
TRBJ2-7,14,.,TRBV7-9,.,TGTGCCAGCAGTCCGGGACGGAGCTCCTACGAGCAGTACTTC,CASSPGRSSYEQYF
TRBJ2-7,14,.,TRBV7-2,.,TGTGCCAGCAGCAATCTCGGGGCGTCGGACGAGCAGTACTTC,CASSNLGASDEQYF
TRBJ2-7,15,TRBD1,TRBV10-3,.,TGTGCCATCAGTGAGTCGGGACAGGGTGTCTACGAGCAGTACTTC,CAISESGQGVYEQYF
TRBJ2-5,14,TRBD2,TRBV25-1,.,TGTGCCAGCAGTGTAAGCGGGGGGCCCGAGACCCAGTACTTC,CASSVSGGPETQYF
TRBJ1-4,14,.,TRBV15,.,TGTGCCACCAGCAGCGACCGGGACCGAGAAAAACTGTTTTTT,CATSSDRDREKLFF
TRBJ2-6,16,.,TRBV7-9,.,TGTGCCAGCAGCCCTCCGTGGAGCTCTGGGGCCAACGTCCTGACTTTC,CASSPPWSSGANVLTF
TRBJ2-7,13,.,TRBV10-2,.,TGCGCCAGCAGTGAGTCGACGGGATACGAGCAGTACTTC,CASSESTGYEQYF
TRBJ2-7,12,.,TRBV9,.,TGTGCCAGCAGCCCGGACAGCTACGAGCAGTACTTC,CASSPDSYEQYF
TRBJ1-2,15,.,TRBV4-3,.,TGCGCCAGCAGCCAAGGGGGGGGAATCAACTATGGCTACACCTTC,CASSQGGGINYGYTF
TRBJ2-7,15,.,TRBV4-3,once,TGCGCCAGCAGCCAAGATCGGGGAACCCTCTACGAGCAGTACTTC,CASSQDRGTLYEQYF
TRBJ1-6,18,TRBD1,TRBV7-2,.,TGTGCCAGCAGCACCCGTGTTTTAGGACAGGGGTATAATTCACCCCTCCACTTT,CASSTRVLGQGYNSPLHF
TRBJ2-1,17,.,TRBV29-1,.,TGCAGCGTTGAAGATCCAACTAGCCCTCTTACGTACAATGAGCAGTTCTTC,CSVEDPTSPLTYNEQFF
TRBJ2-7,13,.,TRBV7-9,.,TGTGCCAGCAGTGACCCGGGCTCCTACGAGCAGTACTTC,CASSDPGSYEQYF
TRBJ2-7,14,.,TRBV5-6,.,TGTGCCAGCAGCTTGGTTGCCGGAGCCTACGAGCAGTACTTC,CASSLVAGAYEQYF